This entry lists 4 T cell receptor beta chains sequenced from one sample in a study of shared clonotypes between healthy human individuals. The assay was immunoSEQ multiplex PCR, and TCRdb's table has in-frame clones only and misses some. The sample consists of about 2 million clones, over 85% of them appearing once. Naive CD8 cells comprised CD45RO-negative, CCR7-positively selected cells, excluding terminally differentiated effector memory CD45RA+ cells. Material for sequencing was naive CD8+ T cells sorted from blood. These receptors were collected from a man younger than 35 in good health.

The CDR3 loop reads CASSQVPGKYGNEQFF. The DNA for the CDR3 is TGCGCCAGCAGCCAAGTACCGGGAAAATACGGCAATGAGCAGTTCTTC. This chain uses TRBV4-1 with TRBJ2-1; maybe TRBD2 (5 bases). In germline, CDR1 is MGHRA, CDR2 YSYEKL. V lost 1 base and J lost 6, with 16 bases in between. CDR3 length equals 16 residues.

This chain's CDR3 is CASSSEGLADYEQYF. The CDR3 nucleotides read TGTGCCAGCAGCTCCGAGGGACTAGCGGACTACGAGCAGTACTTC. V and J are TRBV7-9 and TRBJ2-7, with TRBD2 identical over 11 bases. This CDR3 has 15 residues. The ends lost 4 bases at V and 3 bases at J; junction bases unmatched: 5. From germline, CDR1 is SEHNR and CDR2 FQNEAQ (reference sequence).

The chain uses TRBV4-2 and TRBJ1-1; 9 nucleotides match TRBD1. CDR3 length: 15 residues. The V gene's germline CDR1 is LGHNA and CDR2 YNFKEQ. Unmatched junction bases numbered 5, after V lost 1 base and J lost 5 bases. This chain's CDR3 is CASSQGDRAFTEAFF. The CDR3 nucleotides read TGTGCCAGCAGCCAAGGGGACAGGGCCTTTACTGAAGCTTTCTTT.

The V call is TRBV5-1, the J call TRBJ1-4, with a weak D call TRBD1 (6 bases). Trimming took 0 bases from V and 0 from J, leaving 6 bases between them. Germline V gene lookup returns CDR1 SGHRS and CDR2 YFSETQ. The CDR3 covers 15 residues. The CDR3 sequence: CASSLDRATNEKLFF. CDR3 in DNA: TGCGCCAGCAGCTTGGACAGGGCAACTAATGAAAAACTGTTTTTT. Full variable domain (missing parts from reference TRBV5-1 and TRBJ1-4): KAGVTQTPRYLIKTRGQQVTLSCSPISGHRSVSWYQQTPGQGLQFLFEYFSETQRNKGNFPGRFSGRQFSNSRSEMNVSTLELGDSALYLCASSLDRATNEKLFFGSGTQLSVL.